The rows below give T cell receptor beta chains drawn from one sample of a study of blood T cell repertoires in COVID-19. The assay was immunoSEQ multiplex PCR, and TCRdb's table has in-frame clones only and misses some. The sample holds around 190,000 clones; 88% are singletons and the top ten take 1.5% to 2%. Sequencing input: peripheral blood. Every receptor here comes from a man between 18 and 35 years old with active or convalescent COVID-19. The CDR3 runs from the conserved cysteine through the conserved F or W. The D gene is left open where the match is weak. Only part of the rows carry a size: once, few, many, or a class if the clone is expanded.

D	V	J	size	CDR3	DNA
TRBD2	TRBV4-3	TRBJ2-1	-	CASSQVAGIYNEQFF	TGCGCCAGCAGCCAAGTAGCGGGTATCTACAATGAGCAGTTCTTC
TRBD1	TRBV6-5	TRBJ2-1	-	CASSRPGQKNNEQFF	TGTGCCAGCAGCCGTCCGGGACAGAAAAATAATGAGCAGTTCTTC
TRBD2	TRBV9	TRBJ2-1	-	CASSVEAGDRHEQFF	TGTGCCAGCAGCGTAGAAGCGGGAGATCGCCATGAGCAGTTCTTC
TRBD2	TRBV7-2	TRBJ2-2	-	CASSFSGAGGTGELFF	TGTGCCAGCAGCTTTTCCGGAGCGGGAGGTACCGGGGAGCTGTTTTTT
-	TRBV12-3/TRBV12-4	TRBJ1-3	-	CASSWGPGNTIYF	TGTGCCAGCAGTTGGGGGCCTGGAAACACCATATATTTT
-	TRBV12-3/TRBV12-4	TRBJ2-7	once	CASSWSPGEQYF	TGTGCCAGCAGTTGGTCCCCCGGCGAGCAGTACTTC
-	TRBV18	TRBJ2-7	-	CASSPGGTAYEQYF	TGTGCCAGCTCACCTGGCGGGACAGCCTACGAGCAGTACTTC
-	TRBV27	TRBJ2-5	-	CASSASAGLDRETQYF	TGTGCCAGCAGTGCCTCGGCGGGCCTTGATAGAGAGACCCAGTACTTC
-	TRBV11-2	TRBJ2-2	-	CASSSSDTGELFF	TGTGCCAGCAGCTCCTCGGACACCGGGGAGCTGTTTTTT
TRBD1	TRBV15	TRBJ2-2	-	CATSRGQGPNTGELFF	TGTGCCACCAGCAGAGGACAGGGGCCGAACACCGGGGAGCTGTTTTTT
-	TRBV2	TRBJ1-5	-	CASSEVSSNQPQHF	TGTGCCAGCAGTGAAGTCTCGAGCAATCAGCCCCAGCATTTT
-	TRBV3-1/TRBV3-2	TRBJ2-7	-	CASSQERGEQYF	TGTGCCAGCAGCCAGGAAAGGGGCGAGCAGTACTTC
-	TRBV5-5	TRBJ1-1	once	CASSLGTSNTEAFF	TGTGCCAGCAGCCTCGGGACAAGCAACACTGAAGCTTTCTTT
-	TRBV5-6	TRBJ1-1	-	CASSLAFPDRGTEAFF	TGTGCCAGCAGCTTGGCCTTTCCCGATCGGGGCACTGAAGCTTTCTTT
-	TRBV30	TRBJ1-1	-	CAWSVPGFTEAFF	TGTGCCTGGAGTGTACCAGGGTTCACTGAAGCTTTCTTT
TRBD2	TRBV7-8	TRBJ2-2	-	CASSFEGLAGSTGELFF	TGTGCCAGCAGCTTTGAGGGACTAGCGGGATCCACCGGGGAGCTGTTTTTT
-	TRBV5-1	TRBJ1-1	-	CASSLGEGEAFF	TGCGCCAGCAGCTTGGGTGAGGGTGAAGCTTTCTTT
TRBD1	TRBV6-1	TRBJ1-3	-	CASSEYIPMGQGGNTIYF	TGTGCCAGCAGTGAATATATCCCTATGGGACAGGGGGGAAACACCATATATTTT
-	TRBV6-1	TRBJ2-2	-	CASSEAGGPGELFF	TGTGCCAGCAGTGAAGCGGGGGGGCCCGGGGAGCTGTTTTTT
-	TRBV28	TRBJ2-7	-	CASSLRYEQYF	TGTGCCAGCAGTTTGAGGTACGAGCAGTACTTC
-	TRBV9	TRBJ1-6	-	CASSLNPGTTSPLHF	TGTGCCAGCAGCCTAAACCCCGGGACAACTTCACCCCTCCACTTT
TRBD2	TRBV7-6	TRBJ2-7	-	CASSLEGTSNEQYF	TGTGCCAGCAGCTTAGAAGGGACTAGCAACGAGCAGTACTTC
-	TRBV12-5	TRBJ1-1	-	CASGLEIHGGVFF	TGTGCTAGTGGTTTAGAGATTCATGGAGGGGTTTTCTTT
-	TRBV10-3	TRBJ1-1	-	CAISESWSDTEAFF	TGTGCCATCAGTGAAAGTTGGTCAGACACTGAAGCTTTCTTT
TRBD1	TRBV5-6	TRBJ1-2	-	CASSYDDRGTLDGYTF	TGTGCCAGCAGCTATGACGACAGGGGGACTCTGGATGGCTACACCTTC
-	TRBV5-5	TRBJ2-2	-	CASSLRLVSGELFF	TGTGCCAGCAGCCTCAGACTAGTCTCCGGGGAGCTGTTTTTT
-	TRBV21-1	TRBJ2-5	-	CASSKARDRGGETQYF	TGTGCCAGCAGCAAAGCTCGGGACAGAGGGGGAGAGACCCAGTACTTC
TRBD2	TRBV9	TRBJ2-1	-	CASSATSGYYNEQFF	TGTGCCAGCAGCGCCACTAGCGGTTACTACAATGAGCAGTTCTTC
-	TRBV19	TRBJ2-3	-	CASSIGQGGFSPEYF	TGTGCCAGTAGTATAGGCCAAGGGGGTTTCAGTCCCGAGTATTTT
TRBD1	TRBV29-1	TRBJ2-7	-	CSVHTGDTYEQYF	TGCAGCGTACATACAGGGGACACCTACGAGCAGTACTTC
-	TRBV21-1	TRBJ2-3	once	CASSKAFLRGTGMTDTQYF	TGTGCCAGCAGCAAAGCGTTTTTGCGGGGGACAGGGATGACAGATACGCAGTATTTT
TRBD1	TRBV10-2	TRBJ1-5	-	CASSERAGGYQPQHF	TGCGCCAGCAGTGAGCGGGCAGGGGGATATCAGCCCCAGCATTTT
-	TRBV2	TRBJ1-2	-	CASSGPHSNYGYTF	TGTGCCAGCAGCGGCCCGCACAGTAACTATGGCTACACCTTC
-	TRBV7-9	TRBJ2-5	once	CASSLLAEAETQYF	TGTGCCAGCAGCCTCCTGGCGGAAGCGGAGACCCAGTACTTC
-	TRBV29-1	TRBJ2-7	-	CSVFTGSLAEQYF	TGCAGCGTTTTTACAGGGAGTTTGGCCGAGCAGTACTTC
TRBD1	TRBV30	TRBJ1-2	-	CAWSLQDREYGYTF	TGTGCCTGGAGTCTCCAGGACAGGGAGTATGGCTACACCTTC